The 3 T cell receptor beta chains listed next were all sequenced from one sample in a study of shared clonotypes between healthy human individuals (dated by TCRdb to 2020 to 2021). The receptor library was made with the immunoSEQ multiplex PCR assay. The clones in this table, taken by TCRdb from immuneACCESS, are in-frame only. Not every clone is retained; where verified, under half of the shortfall comes from an unresolved V gene, and the cause of the rest is unknown. The sample yields around 2,100,000 clones; about 95% were counted once. The ten largest clones capture approximately 1.2% of the sample. CD8 naive samples were CD45RO-negative cells positively selected for CCR7, giving a CD45RA+CCR7+ population that excluded TemRA cells. The sequencing sample was made of naive CD8+ T cells sorted from blood. This sample's cell subset or site label indicates: CD45RA+CCR7+. The receptor set was obtained from a man between 18 and 29 years old in good health.

This clone was detected only once. At the DNA level, this CDR3 is encoded by other sequences in the same sample as well. The chain uses TRBV27 and TRBJ2-5; D is uncertain. The CDR3 sequence is 14 residues long. The V end lost 5 bases, the J end lost 4 bases, and 14 bases lay between the germline ends. The germline V gene has CDR1 MNHEY and CDR2 SMNVEV (reference sequence). The CDR3 sequence: CASSPLGVGETQYF. The CDR3 DNA reads as TGTGCCAGCAGTCCCCTTGGGGTTGGAGAGACCCAGTACTTC.

The chain combines TRBV27 with TRBJ2-1; D is unresolved. V dropped 5 bases and J dropped 1 base, with 9 bases sitting between them. Germline V gene sequence: CDR1 MNHEY, CDR2 SMNVEV (reference sequence). The CDR3 sequence is 14 residues long. CDR3 region: CASSPGPSYNEQFF. The CDR3 DNA reads TGTGCCAGCAGTCCTGGTCCTTCCTACAATGAGCAGTTCTTC.

There are a few counts of this clone. The chain carries TRBV2 and TRBJ1-1; D remains unclear. V was trimmed by 3 bases and J by 11 bases, leaving 13 bases between them. CDR1 is SNHLY and CDR2 is FYNNEI in the germline V gene. The CDR3 has 12 amino acids. The CDR3 protein is CASSDPSIEAFF. CDR3 nucleotide sequence: TGTGCCAGCAGTGATCCGTCCATAGAGGCTTTCTTT.